This T cell receptor (beta chain) was documented in a study of T-cell memory formation after mild COVID-19 (dated by TCRdb to about 2021). General notes on the study: TCR sequence clusters from the two donors were found to be largely donor specific. In two donors, T-cell clones that expanded and contracted after mild COVID-19 were tracked by sequencing TCRalpha and TCRbeta repertoires over time. The cohort was made up of two young adult volunteers, one female and one male, who were previously healthy.

PBMCs were isolated by Ficoll-Paque density gradient centrifugation. This clonotype was observed a handful of times. It lacks a known antigen. One base away there is no much larger clone; base qualities are not given. What the research found in general, with its limitations: SARS-CoV-2 specificity was not confirmed for the second-wave clones peaking on day 37. From day 15 to 85, contracting clones showed balanced CD4/CD8 phenotypes, whereas a second wave of clones that expanded from day 15 to 37 leaned towards CD4+. Some responding clones were found in pre-infection memory, which suggests that pre-existing cross-reactive memory T cells took part in the SARS-CoV-2 response. Only a couple of mild cases were covered in the study, and larger cohorts including severe cases with pre-infection samples were considered necessary. Contracting CD4+ clones turned up mainly in the CM and EM memory subsets, whereas EMRA was where CD8+ clones were enriched.

The run used an Illumina NovaSeq 6000. TCRalpha and TCRbeta cDNA libraries were constructed by 5'RACE with constant-segment primers, with sample barcodes and unique molecular identifiers being introduced. Trizol reagent was used to extract RNA from every sample. The libraries were amplified in two PCR steps, and the second step added a second sample barcode and Illumina TruSeq adapters. The libraries were sequenced on an Illumina NovaSeq using 2 x 150 bp paired-end reads. The published analysis was carried out like this. With migec v1.2.7, reads were demultiplexed and then collapsed into UMI-guided consensus sequences. Using mixcr v2.1.11, UMI consensuses were aligned to TRA and TRB V and J templates and then assembled into clonotypes. A clonotype was counted as expanded or contracted only when both edgeR and NoisET called the clonotype significant, with the noise models trained on biological replicates. For edgeR calls, the cutoffs were a false discovery rate-adjusted p below 0.01 and a log2 fold-change threshold of 1. As an exploratory analysis of dynamics, max-normalized trajectories of the 1000 most abundant clonotypes were examined with PCA combined with hierarchical clustering. Separately sequenced CD4+ and CD8+ repertoires were used to assign a CD4 or CD8 phenotype to each responding clone. Clones were called with MiXCR by TCRdb after fastp trimmed the public reads at Q25, and only in-frame beta chains were retained. CDR3 protein sequences are deduplicated, and each keeps its most common genes and DNA. The V and J calls were not made by the authors but by TCRdb's processing. Present in this sample are approximately 170,000 distinct CDR3 sequences, 10% to 15% of which were seen just once. Approximately 3.4% of the sample is in the top ten clones.

V is cut back by 5 bases and J by 8 bases, with 15 bases in the junction unmatched. Via the germline V gene, CDR1 is SGHVS and CDR2 FNYEAQ. The CDR3 goes from the cysteine to the phenylalanine over 16 residues. Only the CDR3 region is kept as DNA, spanning 48 bases read in frame from base 1. Sample: PBMCs or a T cell subset sorted from them (not recorded which). The sequence links TRBV7-6 to TRBJ1-2, with 9 junctional bases fitting TRBD1. This TCR was recovered from a young man who had mild COVID-19 (a few samples of this study predate the infection). The sample titles of this study are shuffled in the database, so cell type and time point are left out; the donor was told from shared clones. The nucleotides read TGTGCCAGCAGCCAATCTCCGGGACAGGGTGGTTCGGGCTACACCTTC. Its protein reads: CASSQSPGQGGSGYTF.